The 6 T cell receptor beta chains below come from one sample, sequenced in a study of blood T cells in healthy people across ages (dated by TCRdb to 2014 to 2015). Libraries were constructed by 5' RACE. The reads were generated on an Illumina HiSeq 2500. A second PCR of roughly 7 to 12 cycles was run with a J-beta primer mix and a sample-barcoded 5' primer. TCRdb reprocessed the public reads (quality trimming at Q25 with fastp, clone calling with MiXCR) and kept in-frame beta chains. Each record represents a unique CDR3 protein, reported with the most common genes and DNA among its rows. Across this sample there are just over 800,000 distinct CDR3 sequences, with approximately 65% seen only once. The ten largest clones take up 25% to 35% of the sample. Sequencing was performed on blood. Receptors originate from a young man in good health.

A word on this clonotype: At one of its ends the junction is not consistent with the germline gene, which may arise from a read error. This chain connects TRBV5-1 to TRBJ1-2, with D unclear. Germline V gene sequence: CDR1 SGHRS, CDR2 YFSETQ. The CDR3 extends over 15 amino acids. CDR3 sequence: CANSSDATINYGYTF. The CDR3 DNA is TGCGCCAACAGCTCGGACGCGACGATCAACTATGGCTACACCTTC.

This clonotype appeared a few times. The chain has TRBV6-1 and TRBJ2-1, with TRBD2 identical over 13 bases. This CDR3 comprises 15 residues. Germline V gene lookup returns CDR1 MNHNS and CDR2 SASEGT. V trimming: 5 bases; J trimming: 8 bases; junction bases outside the gene matches: 6. The DNA of the CDR3 is TGTGCCAGCAGTCAACCGGGACTAGCGGGGTATGAGCAGTTCTTC. As protein: CASSQPGLAGYEQFF.

V usage is TRBV6-5 and J usage is TRBJ1-4; 8 bases are a match to TRBD1. The germline CDR1 and CDR2 sequences are MNHEY and SVGAGI. The V gene end was trimmed by 10 bases and the J gene end by 11 bases; junction bases not matched to a gene: 12. The CDR3 loop spans 13 amino acids. As DNA, the CDR3 is TGTGCCACCCTGGGGTCCGGACAGGGTAAACTGTTTTTT. It specifies CATLGSGQGKLFF.

CDR3 sequence: CASSQADGYEQYF. CDR3 bases: TGTGCCAGCAGCCAAGCCGACGGATACGAGCAGTACTTC. The J gene is TRBJ2-7, the V gene TRBV4-2; D remains unclear. V was pared by 1 base and J by 4 bases, with 8 bases between. Germline V gene lookup returns CDR1 LGHNA and CDR2 YNFKEQ. The CDR3 contains 13 residues.

This clonotype showed up just once. This chain joins TRBV6-2 or TRBV6-3 and TRBJ2-3; 14 bases fit TRBD2. CDR3 size: 19 residues. CDR1 and CDR2 (germline): MNHEY, SVGEGT. Trimming removed 2 bases from V and 0 bases from J; junction bases left unmatched: 7. The CDR3 reads CASSYLGLAGGKSTDTQYF. In DNA, the CDR3 is TGTGCCAGCAGTTACCTTGGACTAGCGGGGGGTAAGAGCACAGATACGCAGTATTTT.

This chain joins TRBV15 and TRBJ2-7, with D perhaps TRBD1 or TRBD2 (6 bases each). The end of the DNA aligns better with TRBJ2-5, so the J call may be wrong. The CDR3 spans 14 residues. CDR1 and CDR2 (germline): LNHNV, YYDKDF (reference sequence). CDR3 nucleotides: TGTGCCACCAGCGGTTCGGGGGCTTTAGAGACCCAGTACTTC. Its translation: CATSGSGALETQYF.